The T cell receptor beta chain under discussion was sequenced for a study of blood T cell repertoires in COVID-19. On the study more broadly: Both acute and convalescent COVID-19 samples were obtained from the United States, Italy and Spain. T cells, B-cell-depleted T cells, or PBMCs supplied cDNA or gDNA.

Germline CDR1 reads MNHNY; CDR2 reads SVGAGI (reference sequence). The V end lost 6 bases, the J end lost 0 bases, and 8 bases lay between the germline ends. The CDR3 contains 13 residues. How the authors handled the data: It was from reference gene primer amplification that nucleated cell counts were estimated. Generated by immunoSEQ multiplex PCR, the TCRdb table keeps only in-frame clones and is missing some. V and J calls and clone size are given by that table; D and trimming were obtained from the DNA. Among under 350,000 clones listed, around 85% were seen once. Worth noting for this clone: This could be a read error, since a much larger clone is one nucleotide away.

Source material: peripheral blood. This sequence originates from a human donor in a cohort sampled during active COVID-19. The chain employs TRBV6-6 and TRBJ1-2, with D maybe TRBD1 (5 bases). The CDR3 nucleotides are TGTGCCAGCAGGCCGACAGCTAACTATGGCTACACCTTC. The encoded protein is CASRPTANYGYTF.